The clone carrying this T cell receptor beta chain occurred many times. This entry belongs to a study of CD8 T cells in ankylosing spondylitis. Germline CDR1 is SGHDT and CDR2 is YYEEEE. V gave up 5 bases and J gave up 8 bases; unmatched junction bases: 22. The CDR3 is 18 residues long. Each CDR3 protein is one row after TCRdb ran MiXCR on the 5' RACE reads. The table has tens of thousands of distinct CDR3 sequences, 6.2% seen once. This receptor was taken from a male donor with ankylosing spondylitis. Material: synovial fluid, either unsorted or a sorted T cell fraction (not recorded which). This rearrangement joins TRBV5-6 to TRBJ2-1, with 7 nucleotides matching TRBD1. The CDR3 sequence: CASSSPGRGRALADEQFF. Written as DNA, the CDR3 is TGTGCCAGCAGTTCCCCGGGCAGGGGGAGAGCTCTCGCCGATGAGCAGTTCTTC.